Sequencing of this TCR beta chain was carried out in a study of cytomegalovirus exposure and HLA in healthy donors. Findings and caveats of the study: Cytomegalovirus-associated TCR beta chains were listed, numbering more than 150.

For this clone: Its specificity is unknown.

V dropped 2 bases and J dropped 2 bases, with 10 bases sitting between them. CDR3 length equals 14 residues. Germline CDR1 SQVTM, CDR2 ANQGSEA. 60 Vbeta and 13 Jbeta primers were used in PCR. Sequencing used immunoSEQ multiplex PCR; TCRdb keeps in-frame clones, though not all of them. This table has some 160,000 clones, over 70% appearing once. Everyone who donated was a healthy bone marrow donor. Sequenced material: PBMCs. This TCR came from a man aged 50-60 years in good health and CMV-seropositive. The chain employs TRBV29-1 and TRBJ2-1; D remains ambiguous. Written as DNA, the CDR3 is TGCAGCGTTGAATGGAGAAAGGCCTACAATGAGCAGTTCTTC. This translates into CSVEWRKAYNEQFF.